One and the same sample provided the 6 T cell receptor beta chains below, sequenced in a study of T cells in narcolepsy. The method was immunoSEQ multiplex PCR; TCRdb's version includes in-frame clones alone and lacks a portion of them. The sample consists of about 34,000 clones, around 78% of them appearing once. The sequencing sample was made of CD45RA- memory CD4+ T cells from PBMCs. These TCRs come from a human donor with narcolepsy.

The genes are TRBV5-1 and TRBJ1-1; 7 bases map to TRBD1. Per the germline V gene, CDR1 is SGHRS and CDR2 is YFSETQ. This CDR3 is 17 amino acids long. The V and J ends lost 4 bases and 0 bases, in that order; junction bases with no gene match: 12. The CDR3 DNA follows: TGCGCCAGCAGCCCCGGTCGACAACAGGGGATGAACACTGAAGCTTTCTTT. This sequence encodes CASSPGRQQGMNTEAFF.

This clone came up once. This chain links TRBV6-1 with TRBJ2-7, with 9 nucleotides matching TRBD1. Losses at the gene ends were 4 bases for V and 3 bases for J; bases not matched to a gene: 4. CDR1 is MNHNS and CDR2 is SASEGT in the germline V gene. The CDR3 spans 14 residues. CDR3 residues: CASSGTGVNYEQYF. The DNA for the CDR3 is TGTGCCAGCAGTGGGACAGGGGTTAACTACGAGCAGTACTTC.

DNA for the CDR3: TGTGCCAGCAGTAAGGAAACAAAACTGTTTTTT. Amino acid sequence: CASSKETKLFF. The chain couples TRBV6-1 to TRBJ1-4; D is uncertain. The CDR3 is 11 amino acids. V lost 5 bases and J lost 10, with 8 bases in between. Germline CDR1 and CDR2: MNHNS and SASEGT.

This chain links TRBV6-1 with TRBJ2-7; TRBD2 is a possible D gene (6 bases). Trimming removed 6 bases at V and 7 bases at J, with 19 bases between. Germline V CDR1 and CDR2: MNHNS, SASEGT. The CDR3 is 14 amino acids. The CDR3 sequence is CASSVAGRAGEQYF. CDR3 in DNA: TGTGCCAGCAGCGTTGCCGGACGGGCGGGAGAGCAGTACTTC.

The chain has TRBV28 and TRBJ1-1; 7 bases agree with TRBD1. The J segment lost 5 bases and the V segment lost 6 bases, leaving 12 bases of the junction unmatched. Per the germline V gene, CDR1 is MDHEN and CDR2 is SYDVKM. CDR3 length equals 15 residues. The CDR3 loop reads CASRARTGWGTEAFF. In DNA form, the CDR3 reads TGTGCCAGCAGGGCTAGGACAGGTTGGGGGACTGAAGCTTTCTTT.

The genes are TRBV27 and TRBJ2-2; TRBD1 is a possible D gene (5 bases). The CDR3 covers 16 residues. The germline V gene has CDR1 MNHEY and CDR2 SMNVEV (reference sequence). V gave up 7 bases and J gave up 0 bases, with 15 bases separating them. The CDR3 DNA reads as TGTGCCAGCACCTCACTGGGGCAAGCGAACACCGGGGAGCTGTTTTTT. It yields the protein CASTSLGQANTGELFF.